This T cell receptor (beta chain) originates from a study of identifying expanded T cells in peripheral blood. Sequenced by immunoSEQ multiplex PCR; TCRdb stores in-frame clones only, minus some. The repertoire holds approximately 120,000 clones, 88% seen once, with 7.5% to 9.5% in the top ten. Healthy donors had no documented immune events, such as infections, while sampled. The CDR3 runs 14 residues. CDR1 is SQVTM, CDR2 ANQGSEA, per germline. The V segment lost 5 bases and the J segment 1 base; nucleotides outside the gene matches: 5. A word on this clone: The antigen remains unidentified.

Notes on the study in general: Over two and four weeks, about 15 and 19 clones changed, versus around 1.3 between replicates.

V and J are TRBV29-1 and TRBJ1-5; TRBD1 aligns across 7 bases. The sequencing sample was made of blood. This clonotype originated in a person aged 18-70 years in good health. CDR3 nucleotides: TGCAGCGTTAGCGACAGGGCCAGCAATCAGCCCCAGCATTTT. As protein: CSVSDRASNQPQHF.